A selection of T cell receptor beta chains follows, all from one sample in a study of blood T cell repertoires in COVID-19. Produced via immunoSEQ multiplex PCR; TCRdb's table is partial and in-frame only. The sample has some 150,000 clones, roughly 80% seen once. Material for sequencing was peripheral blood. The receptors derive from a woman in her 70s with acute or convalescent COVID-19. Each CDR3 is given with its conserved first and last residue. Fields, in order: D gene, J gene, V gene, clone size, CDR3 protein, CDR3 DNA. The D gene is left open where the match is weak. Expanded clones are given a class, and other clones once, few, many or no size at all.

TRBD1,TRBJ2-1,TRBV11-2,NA,CASRPDRGSGGEYNEQFF,TGTGCCAGCAGGCCGGACAGGGGATCGGGAGGCGAGTATAATGAGCAGTTCTTC
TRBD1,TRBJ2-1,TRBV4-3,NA,CASSQDLGQGRDEQFF,TGCGCCAGCAGCCAAGATCTGGGACAGGGGAGGGATGAGCAGTTCTTC
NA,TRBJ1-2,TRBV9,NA,CASSVAEKNYGYTF,TGTGCCAGCAGCGTAGCCGAGAAAAACTATGGCTACACCTTC
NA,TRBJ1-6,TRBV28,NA,CASSPPYGADDSPLHF,TGTGCCAGCAGTCCCCCTTATGGGGCAGATGATTCACCCCTCCACTTT
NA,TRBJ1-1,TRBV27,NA,CASSLAVEGITEAFF,TGTGCCAGCAGTTTAGCAGTGGAGGGGATAACTGAAGCTTTCTTT
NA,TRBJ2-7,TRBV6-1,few,CASSEEGGVLGEQYF,TGTGCCAGCAGTGAAGAAGGGGGGGTACTAGGCGAGCAGTACTTC
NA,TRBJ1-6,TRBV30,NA,CAWSVGGAANSPLHF,TGTGCCTGGAGTGTGGGGGGGGCTGCTAATTCACCCCTCCACTTT
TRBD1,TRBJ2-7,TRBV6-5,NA,CASAGGSYEQYF,TGTGCCAGCGCAGGGGGTTCCTATGAGCAGTACTTC
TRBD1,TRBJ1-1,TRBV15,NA,CATSRDYGTGKEAFF,TGTGCCACCAGCAGAGACTACGGGACAGGAAAAGAAGCTTTCTTT
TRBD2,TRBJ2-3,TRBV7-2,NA,CASSLWSTSDNTDTQYF,TGTGCCAGCAGCTTATGGTCTACTAGCGATAACACAGATACGCAGTATTTT
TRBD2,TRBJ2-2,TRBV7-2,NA,CASSLSGGTGELFF,TGTGCCAGCAGCTTATCGGGGGGTACCGGGGAGCTGTTTTTT
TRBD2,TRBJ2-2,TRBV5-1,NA,CASRIGQGGWTGELFF,TGCGCCAGCAGAATCGGGCAGGGAGGGTGGACCGGGGAGCTGTTTTTT
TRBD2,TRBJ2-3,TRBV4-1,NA,CASSQVGTSGSLRSTDTQYF,TGCGCCAGCAGCCAAGTGGGGACTAGCGGGAGTCTGAGGAGCACAGATACGCAGTATTTT
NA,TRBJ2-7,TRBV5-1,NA,CASSLGQGPYEQYF,TGCGCCAGCAGCTTGGGGCAGGGGCCCTACGAGCAGTACTTC
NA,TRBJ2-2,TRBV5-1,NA,CASSFRQGGTGELFF,TGCGCCAGCAGCTTTCGTCAGGGTGGAACCGGGGAGCTGTTTTTT
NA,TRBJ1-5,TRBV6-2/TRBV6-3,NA,CASSGERNRQPQHF,TGTGCCAGCAGTGGCGAGAGGAATAGGCAGCCCCAGCATTTT
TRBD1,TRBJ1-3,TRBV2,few,CASSGTGGGNTIYF,TGTGCCAGCAGCGGGACAGGGGGCGGAAACACCATATATTTT
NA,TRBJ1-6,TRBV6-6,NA,CASVVSSYNSPLHF,TGTGCCAGCGTGGTGAGCTCCTATAATTCACCCCTCCACTTT